This T cell receptor beta chain came from a study of regulatory T cells in long-lasting Graves disease. Study-level points and caveats: No thyroid tissue was studied; the work used peripheral blood only.

With iRepertoire HTBI primers and Arm-PCR of CDR3 regions, TCR beta libraries were built. TCRdb analysed the multiplex PCR reads with MiXCR anew, one entry per CDR3 protein. The table shows around 400,000 distinct CDR3 sequences, with roughly 16% occurring only once. This clonotype was seen repeatedly, ten times or more. What it binds is unknown. Time point described: newly diagnosed GD, antithyroid drugs for less than 3 months. Preparation of the TCR library used RNA extracted from PBMCs. The clonotype comes from a female donor with Graves disease. The source was peripheral blood mononuclear cells (PBMCs), collected at new diagnosis, from a patient treated with antithyroid drugs.

The CDR3 DNA sequence: TGTGCCAGCAGTCGACGGACAGAGGAAGCTTTCTTT. This gives the protein CASSRRTEEAFF. V gene TRBV6-1 combines with J gene TRBJ1-1, with D possibly TRBD1 on 6 matching bases. Germline CDR1 reads MNHNS; CDR2 reads SASEGT. V gave up 5 bases and J gave up 8 bases, with 12 bases separating them. The CDR3 spans 12 residues.